Listed here is a single T cell receptor (beta chain). The antigen is not known. Lacking the conserved final phenylalanine or tryptophan, this CDR3 likely reflects a read error. This CDR3 is 15 amino acids long. Germline V gene lookup returns CDR1 ENHRY and CDR2 SYGVKD. The sample originates from a study of Graves' ophthalmopathy and Graves' hyperthyroidism. Study summary: Peripheral blood was gathered at first diagnosis, ahead of any treatment whatsoever.

Using RNA transcripts, the TCR beta CDR3 regions were amplified. A first-round RT-PCR used HTBI primers, followed by a second-round multiplex PCR. TCRdb fed the multiplex PCR reads into MiXCR, producing one record per CDR3 protein. The table includes 740,000 or so distinct CDR3 sequences, roughly 40% detected once. Whole-study findings and limits: Blood shared most expanded thyroid clonotypes above 0.001 frequency.

Sequenced material: peripheral blood. V is TRBV10-3 and J is TRBJ2-3; TRBD2 matches at 7 bases. The receptor's source is an adult man with Graves' ophthalmopathy. This CDR3 reads CAINESSGSTNTQYY. The CDR3 nucleotides are TGTGCCATCAATGAGAGTAGCGGGTCCACAAATACGCAGTATTAT.